Here is one TCR beta chain with its context. The target of this receptor is not known. The input lacks base qualities; no much larger clone sits a single base away. Receptors were amplified or captured by the immunoSEQ multiplex PCR assay. For the multiplex PCR, a mixture combining 60 forward primers for TCR Vbeta segments and 13 reverse primers for TCR Jbeta segments was used. Amplification of the CDR3 region of rearranged TCR beta genes was performed with a multiplex PCR assay on genomic DNA. The amplified TCR beta libraries were sequenced on the Illumina HiSeq System as 87-base-pair reads. As for the original processing: A later analysis tallied roughly 78 million unique TCR beta chains across the 640 or so repertoires, and roughly 11 million of those chains were shared by two or more donors. Raw reads were error-corrected and collapsed into unique sequences with a nearest-neighbor algorithm that merged closely related sequences to remove PCR and sequencing errors. To assign V, D and J gene segments, CDR3 sequences were aligned to IMGT reference sequences. Each retained sequence needed at least a six-nucleotide match to both a V gene segment and a J gene segment. Rearrangements were called productive when the CDR3 lacked stop codons and stayed in frame with V and J; all others were non-productive. CDR3 was defined by IMGT convention, running from the second conserved V-encoded cysteine to the conserved J-encoded phenylalanine. The earlier analysis of 587 of the donors excluded sequences that lacked an unambiguous match to a single V gene segment. In an earlier analysis of approximately 590 of the donors, a V segment was called functional when productive rearrangements were above 56.7%, and segregating when the standard deviation between donors exceeded 5%. A statistical classification framework was developed to diagnose cytomegalovirus status using the catalog of TCR beta chain sequences. A later analysis assigned V and J genes by comparing TCR nucleotide sequences with IMGT/GENE-DB human TR gene sequences. In a later analysis, CDR3 sequences and most-parsimonious VDJ recombination scenarios were assigned using the TCRdist pipeline. A later analysis defined each TCR beta chain by its CDR3 amino acid sequence plus V-gene family, and excluded reads lacking a unique V-gene family. A later analysis removed 450 to 600 highly shared, low-generation-probability nucleotide sequences to deal with suspected cross-contamination and a sequencing artifact. In a later analysis, a clonal expansion index was calculated for each public chain from normalized within-repertoire ranks of inferred template counts. In a later analysis, generation probabilities were computed with a VDJ recombination model fitted to out-of-frame rearrangements, and the resulting probabilities were checked against IGoR. Hypergeometric tests were used in a later analysis to score TCR-TCR, TCR-HLA and TCR-CMV co-occurrence, with a repertoire-size bias correction applied to the TCR pairs. To estimate false discovery rates, a later analysis permuted the HLA or CMV assignments 20 times. In a later analysis, co-occurring TCRs were grouped with DBSCAN, and TCRdist sequence similarity was added when clustering was performed within HLA-allele-positive subsets. Repertoires with fewer than 30,000 or more than 120,000 public chains, plus five repertoires with anomalous nucleotide sharing, were excluded from co-occurrence clustering. TCRdb took over this immuneACCESS table, retaining in-frame rearrangements with V and J assigned. Such tables are incomplete; in checked studies, under half of the missing clones stem from an unresolved V gene, and the remainder is unexplained. From that table come the V and J calls and clone size; the DNA was used to work out D and trimming. Counted in this sample were 77,000 or so clones; under 80% of them appeared once. The ten top clones hold 1.6% of the sample.

The cohort consisted of approximately 670 healthy bone marrow donors. At the time of sampling, all cohort members were nominally healthy, though unrecorded immune exposures were likely present. The donor was CMV seronegative and was included in the group of a few hundred seronegative cohort members. Every donor gave a peripheral blood sample, and the peripheral blood mononuclear cells from that sample were used for TCR beta sequencing. The Qiagen DNeasy Blood Extraction Kit was used to extract genomic DNA from the blood cell samples. This specimen comes from a study of cytomegalovirus exposure and HLA in healthy donors (dated by TCRdb to about 2017). Describing the broader study: According to an earlier analysis of 587 of the donors, about 170 million T cells yielded 95 million to 140 million unique TCR beta sequences and roughly 280 Gb of sequence data. An early release covering some 640 HLA-typed donors comprised about 300 gigabases of sequencing data and 85 million to 100 million unique TCR sequences. Of the roughly 400 genotyped donors, 65% to 90% were placed in the genetic ancestry cluster associated with self-reported Caucasian donors. The study aimed to test whether cataloging public T cell receptors could reveal signatures of past pathogen exposure. The study profiled the T cell repertoires of fewer than 850 subjects by immunosequencing and related them to cytomegalovirus serostatus. In addition to the first cohort of approximately 650 subjects, a separate validation cohort of 120 different subjects was used. To predict cytomegalovirus infection status, the study brought together high-throughput TCR immunosequencing, statistical association of individual TCRs with disease status, and machine learning. A later analysis re-analyzed previously published TCR beta repertoires from 666 donors and added high-resolution HLA genotyping to study TCR occurrence patterns. The later analysis used no new phenotypic data to find candidate immune exposures, relying instead on TCR beta sequences and their occurrence across donors. An earlier analysis of 587 of the donors used high-throughput TCR beta sequencing to judge whether each TCR beta V gene segment behaved as functional or pseudogenic. Donor age, sex, ethnicity and CMV serostatus were collected together with the repertoire data. A later genetic analysis used genome-wide SNP genotypes for about three fifths of the 666 donors, treating that subset as a discovery cohort. Every discovery cohort repertoire had been produced on one sequencing platform. HLA typing included class I and class II loci at four-digit resolution. The number of donors typed differed by locus, with 629-630 for A, B, C, DRB1 and DQB1, around 520 for DQA1, approximately 580 for DPA1, and around 460 for DPB1. Five DR-DQ haplotypes were treated as single units for association and clustering because of strong linkage in the cohort. Across about 370 genotyped donors of the cohort, an average of roughly 230,000 unique TCR beta nucleotide sequences per donor were sequenced, and 15% to 20% of those sequences were non-productive. Overall study results and their limits: The study listed 150 to 200 TCR beta chains as associated with cytomegalovirus. In both the original and validation cohorts, the classifier was reported to diagnose cytomegalovirus status with high specificity and sensitivity. In a later analysis, the rate of TCR association differed among HLA loci, with DRB1 alleles having the most associated TCRs and HLA-C alleles having the fewest. Some IMGT-functional V segments, including TRBV6-2 and TRBV6-3, could not be distinguished by the 87-base-pair reads and were therefore excluded. CMV serostatus was the only immune exposure information available for the cohort. A group of highly shared sequence variants was considered likely to be a technical artifact of the sequencing pipeline. A later genetic analysis reported fewer N-insertions in productive TCRs among donors in an Asian-associated ancestry cluster than the roughly 640-donor mean. Most CMV-associated TCR beta chains appeared to be HLA-restricted in a later analysis, and the HLA associations seemed to be driven largely by CMV exposure. Most TCR sequences were observed very rarely across donors, whereas some public TCRs were present in many individuals. An association between a missense DCLRE1C variant and V-gene and J-gene trimming of TCR beta chains was found in a later genetic analysis and replicated in an independent cohort. A further reported finding was that TCR beta sequences accurately predicted the HLA-A and HLA-B alleles for most subjects in the first cohort. When HLA alleles, especially DR and DQ, strongly co-occurred, TCR associations were difficult to assign to individual alleles. In a later analysis, HLA-associated TCR beta chains showed more clonal expansion and lower generation probabilities than non-associated chains that were equally common. In a later analysis, several top co-occurrence clusters were reported to appear linked to parvovirus B19, influenza, CMV and Epstein-Barr virus. This cohort had only TCR beta chains sequenced, and the lack of alpha or paired-chain data limited which features could be detected. At a false discovery rate of 0.05, a later analysis linked 15,000 to 20,000 TCR beta sequences to specific HLA alleles. Approximately 16 rarely observed V segments, including chromosome 9 orphons, were excluded from the earlier analysis of several hundred of the donors because counts were too low. Because some donors lacked HLA typing at each locus, the association tests relied only on the typed subset. Linkage disequilibrium might explain the correlated functional status among segregating V segments, but an unknown experimental factor could not be ruled out. An earlier analysis of approximately 590 of the donors showed that most TCR beta V segments appeared in productive rearrangements either about 87% or about 30% of the time, which broadly matched IMGT annotations. The presence/absence analyses assumed that sequencing depth was roughly uniform across donors, and that assumption may not be true. The authors suggested that the approach could potentially be generalized to other disease states and immunological phenotypes. Three of the identified cytomegalovirus-associated TCR beta chains were confirmed in vitro to be specific for cytomegalovirus antigens.

From the cysteine up to the phenylalanine, the CDR3 has a length of 17 residues. Here the CDR3 DNA is all that survives: 51 bases in frame from base 1. At the junction V is shortened by 3 bases and J by 1 base, with 15 bases in between. From the germline V gene (reference sequence), CDR1 is SEHNR and CDR2 is FQNEAQ. Recombination connected TRBV7-9 to TRBJ1-4, with TRBD1 tentatively as D gene (5 bases match). The receptor was isolated from a man between 35 and 55 years old in good health and CMV-seronegative. Sequencing used PBMCs. The nucleotides read TGTGCCAGCAGCTTGGCAGGGAAGGGTGGAACTAATGAAAAACTGTTTTTT. It specifies CASSLAGKGGTNEKLFF.